This record looks at one T cell receptor (beta chain) sequence and its context. Per the original data handling: Cell counts per sample came from amplifying reference gene primers. Assay: immunoSEQ multiplex PCR; the TCRdb copy retains only in-frame clones and omits some. V and J calls plus clone size are reproduced from that table; the DNA served to infer D and trimming. Seen here are about 280,000 clones, around 88% observed once, and the top ten hold roughly 6.2%. Recruits, aged about 18 to 100 years, lived in 24 US areas. The study assigned cohorts using participant-reported clinical history. Recovery among Cohort 3 donors was established by two negative PCRs, clearance, or symptom resolution. This sample is part of a study of blood T cell repertoires in COVID-19. This TCR derives from a woman aged 40 to 55 who had recovered from COVID-19. The sequencing sample was made of PBMCs or T cells enriched from blood (not recorded which).

CDR3 loop: CASSQMREFNEQFF. The CDR3 coding sequence is TGTGCCAGCAGCCAGATGCGGGAGTTCAATGAGCAGTTCTTC. This rearrangement joins TRBV3-1 (or the pseudogene TRBV3-2) to TRBJ2-1, with 7 bases aligning to TRBD2. CDR1 and CDR2 (germline): LGHDT, YNNKEL (reference sequence). J lost 6 bases, V lost 3 bases, and 5 bases had no gene match. The CDR3 is 14 residues long.